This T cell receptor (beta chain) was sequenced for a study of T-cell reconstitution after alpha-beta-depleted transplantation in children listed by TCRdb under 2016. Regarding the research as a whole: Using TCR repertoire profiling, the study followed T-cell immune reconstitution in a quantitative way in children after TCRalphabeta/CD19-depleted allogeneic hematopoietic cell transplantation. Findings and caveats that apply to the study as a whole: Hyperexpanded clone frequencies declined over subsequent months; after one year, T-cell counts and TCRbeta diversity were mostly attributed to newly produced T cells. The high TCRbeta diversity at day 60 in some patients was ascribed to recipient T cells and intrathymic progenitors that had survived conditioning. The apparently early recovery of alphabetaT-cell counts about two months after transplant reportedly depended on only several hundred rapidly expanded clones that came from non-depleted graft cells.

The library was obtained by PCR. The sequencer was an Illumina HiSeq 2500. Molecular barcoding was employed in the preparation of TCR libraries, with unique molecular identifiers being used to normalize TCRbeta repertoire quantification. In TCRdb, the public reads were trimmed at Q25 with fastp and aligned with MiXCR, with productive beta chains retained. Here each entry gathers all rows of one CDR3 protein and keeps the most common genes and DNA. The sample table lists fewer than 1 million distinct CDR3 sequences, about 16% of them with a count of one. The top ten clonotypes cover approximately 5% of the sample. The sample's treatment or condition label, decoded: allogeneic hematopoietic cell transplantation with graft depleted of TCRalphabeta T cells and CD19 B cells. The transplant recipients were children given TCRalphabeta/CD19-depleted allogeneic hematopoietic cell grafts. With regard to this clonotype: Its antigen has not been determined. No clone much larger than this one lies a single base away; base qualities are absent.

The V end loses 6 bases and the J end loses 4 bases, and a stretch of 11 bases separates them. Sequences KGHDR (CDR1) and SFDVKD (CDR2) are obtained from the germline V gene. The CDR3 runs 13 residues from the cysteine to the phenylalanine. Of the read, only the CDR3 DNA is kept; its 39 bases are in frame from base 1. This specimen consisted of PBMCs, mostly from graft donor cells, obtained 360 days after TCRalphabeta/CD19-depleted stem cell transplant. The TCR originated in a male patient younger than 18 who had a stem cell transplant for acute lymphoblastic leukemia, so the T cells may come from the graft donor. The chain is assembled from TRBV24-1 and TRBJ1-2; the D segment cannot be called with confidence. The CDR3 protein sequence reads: CATSFGGFYGYTF. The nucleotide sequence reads TGTGCCACCAGTTTTGGAGGGTTCTATGGCTACACCTTC.